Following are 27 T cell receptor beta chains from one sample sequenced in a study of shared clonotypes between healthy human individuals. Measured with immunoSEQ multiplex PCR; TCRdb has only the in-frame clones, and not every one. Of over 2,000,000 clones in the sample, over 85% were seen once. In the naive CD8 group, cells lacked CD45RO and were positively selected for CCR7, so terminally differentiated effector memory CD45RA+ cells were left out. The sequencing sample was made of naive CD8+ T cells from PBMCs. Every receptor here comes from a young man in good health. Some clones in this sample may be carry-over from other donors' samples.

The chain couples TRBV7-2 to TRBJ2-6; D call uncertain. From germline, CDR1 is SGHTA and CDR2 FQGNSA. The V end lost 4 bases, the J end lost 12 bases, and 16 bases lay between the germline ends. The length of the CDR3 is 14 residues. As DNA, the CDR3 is TGTGCCAGCAGCTCGCGGCCCCCAAGTAGCGTCCTGACTTTC. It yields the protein CASSSRPPSSVLTF.

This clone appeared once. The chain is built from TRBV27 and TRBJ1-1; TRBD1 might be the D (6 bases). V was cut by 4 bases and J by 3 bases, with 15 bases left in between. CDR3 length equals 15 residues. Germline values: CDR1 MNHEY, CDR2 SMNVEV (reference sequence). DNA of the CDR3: TGTGCCAGCAGTTCGTCCCGGGACATGTACACTGAAGCTTTCTTT. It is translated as CASSSSRDMYTEAFF.

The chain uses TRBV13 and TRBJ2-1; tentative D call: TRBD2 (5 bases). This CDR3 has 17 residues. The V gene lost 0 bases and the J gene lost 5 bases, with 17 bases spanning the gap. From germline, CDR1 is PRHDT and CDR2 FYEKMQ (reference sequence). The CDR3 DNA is TGTGCCAGCAGCTTAGGCCCGGGCCTAGGGAGACACAATGAGCAGTTCTTC. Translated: CASSLGPGLGRHNEQFF.

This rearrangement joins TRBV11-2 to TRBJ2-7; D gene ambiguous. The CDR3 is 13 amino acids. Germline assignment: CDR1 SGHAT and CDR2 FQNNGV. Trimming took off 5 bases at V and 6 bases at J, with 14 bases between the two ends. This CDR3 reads CASSPSQAGEQYF. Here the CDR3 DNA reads TGTGCCAGCAGCCCCTCGCAGGCTGGCGAGCAGTACTTC.

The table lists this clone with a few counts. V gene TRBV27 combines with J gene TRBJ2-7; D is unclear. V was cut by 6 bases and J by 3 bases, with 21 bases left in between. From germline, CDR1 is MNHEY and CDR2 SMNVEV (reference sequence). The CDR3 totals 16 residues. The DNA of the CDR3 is TGTGCCAGCAGCCCGCTCTTGGGCCAACAAATCTACGAGCAGTACTTC. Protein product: CASSPLLGQQIYEQYF.

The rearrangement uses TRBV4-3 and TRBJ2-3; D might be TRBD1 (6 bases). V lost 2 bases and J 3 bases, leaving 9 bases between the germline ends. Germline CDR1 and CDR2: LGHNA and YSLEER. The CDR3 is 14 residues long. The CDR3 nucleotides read TGCGCCAGCAGCCAAAACACAGGGACAGATACGCAGTATTTT. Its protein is CASSQNTGTDTQYF.

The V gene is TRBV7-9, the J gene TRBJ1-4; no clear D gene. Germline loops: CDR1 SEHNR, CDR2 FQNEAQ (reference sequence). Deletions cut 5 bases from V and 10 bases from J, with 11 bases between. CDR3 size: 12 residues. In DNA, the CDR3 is TGTGCCAGCAGCCCCCTACGAGGAAAACTGTTTTTT. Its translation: CASSPLRGKLFF.

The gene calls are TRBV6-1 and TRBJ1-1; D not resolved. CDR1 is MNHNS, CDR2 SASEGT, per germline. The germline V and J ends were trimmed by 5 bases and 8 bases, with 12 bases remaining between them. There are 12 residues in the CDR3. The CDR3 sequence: CASSNRKREAFF. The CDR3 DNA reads TGTGCCAGCAGTAACCGAAAACGAGAAGCTTTCTTT.

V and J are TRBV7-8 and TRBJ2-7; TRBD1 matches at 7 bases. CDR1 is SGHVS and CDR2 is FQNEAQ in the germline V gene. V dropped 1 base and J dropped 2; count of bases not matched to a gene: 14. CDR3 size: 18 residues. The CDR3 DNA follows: TGTGCCAGCAGCTTAGATTGGGGACCGGGACAGATGCCCTACGAGCAGTACTTC. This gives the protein CASSLDWGPGQMPYEQYF.

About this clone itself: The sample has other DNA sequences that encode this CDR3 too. The CDR3 is CASSFSGNNEQFF. CDR3 DNA: TGTGCCAGCAGTTTTTCCGGGAACAATGAGCAGTTCTTC. The chain uses TRBV27 and TRBJ2-1, with D perhaps matching TRBD2 (5 bases). Germline CDR1 and CDR2: MNHEY and SMNVEV (reference sequence). The CDR3 has 13 amino acids. Trimming removed 3 bases from V and 5 bases from J, with 8 bases in between.

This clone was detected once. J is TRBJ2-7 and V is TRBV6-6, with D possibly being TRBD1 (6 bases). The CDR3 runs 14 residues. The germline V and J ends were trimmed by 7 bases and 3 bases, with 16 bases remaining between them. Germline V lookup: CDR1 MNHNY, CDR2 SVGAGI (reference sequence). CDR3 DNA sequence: TGTGCCAGCACGGGGAACAGGGAATTCTACGAGCAGTACTTC. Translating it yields CASTGNREFYEQYF.

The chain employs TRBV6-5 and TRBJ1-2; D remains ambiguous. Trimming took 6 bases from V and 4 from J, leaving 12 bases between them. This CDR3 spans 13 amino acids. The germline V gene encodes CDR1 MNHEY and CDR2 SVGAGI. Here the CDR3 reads CASSAARAYGYTF. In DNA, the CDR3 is TGTGCCAGCAGCGCCGCGAGGGCCTATGGCTACACCTTC.

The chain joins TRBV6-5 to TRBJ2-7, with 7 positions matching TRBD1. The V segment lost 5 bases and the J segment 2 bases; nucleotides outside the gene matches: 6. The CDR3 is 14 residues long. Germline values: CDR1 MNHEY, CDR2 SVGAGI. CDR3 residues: CASSNRGNPYEQYF. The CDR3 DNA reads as TGTGCCAGCAGTAACAGGGGAAATCCCTACGAGCAGTACTTC.

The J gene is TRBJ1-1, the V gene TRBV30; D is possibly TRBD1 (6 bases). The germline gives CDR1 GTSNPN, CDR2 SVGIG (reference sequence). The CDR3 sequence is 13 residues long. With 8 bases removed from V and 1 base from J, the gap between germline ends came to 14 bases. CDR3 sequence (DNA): TGTGCCGAGGGGGGAGGGCAGAACACTGAAGCTTTCTTT. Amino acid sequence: CAEGGGQNTEAFF.

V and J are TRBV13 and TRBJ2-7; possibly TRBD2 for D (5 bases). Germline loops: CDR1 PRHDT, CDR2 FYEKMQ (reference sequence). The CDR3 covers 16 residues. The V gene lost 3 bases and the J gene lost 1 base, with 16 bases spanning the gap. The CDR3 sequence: CASSFRGSTGSYEQYF. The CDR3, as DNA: TGTGCCAGCAGCTTCCGGGGAAGTACGGGGTCCTACGAGCAGTACTTC.

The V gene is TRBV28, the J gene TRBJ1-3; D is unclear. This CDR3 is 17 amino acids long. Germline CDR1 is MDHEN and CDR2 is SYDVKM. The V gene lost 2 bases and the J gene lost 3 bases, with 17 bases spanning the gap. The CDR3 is CASSLTPLKGFGNTIYF. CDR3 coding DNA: TGTGCCAGCAGTTTAACCCCCCTGAAGGGCTTTGGAAACACCATATATTTT.

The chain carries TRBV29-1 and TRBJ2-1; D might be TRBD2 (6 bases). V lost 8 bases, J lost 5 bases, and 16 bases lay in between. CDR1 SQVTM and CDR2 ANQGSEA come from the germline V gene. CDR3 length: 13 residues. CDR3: CSLLGRRDNEQFF. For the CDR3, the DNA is TGCAGCTTATTGGGGCGGAGGGACAATGAGCAGTTCTTC.

CDR3 protein: CASILGQSLATNEKLFF. The CDR3 nucleotides are TGTGCCAGCATTCTCGGACAATCCCTTGCAACTAATGAAAAACTGTTTTTT. The chain joins TRBV7-9 to TRBJ1-4, with a possible D match to TRBD1 (5 bases). Trimming left V 7 bases short and J 0 bases short, with 18 bases between. Germline CDR1 and CDR2: SEHNR and FQNEAQ (reference sequence). This CDR3 spans 17 amino acids.

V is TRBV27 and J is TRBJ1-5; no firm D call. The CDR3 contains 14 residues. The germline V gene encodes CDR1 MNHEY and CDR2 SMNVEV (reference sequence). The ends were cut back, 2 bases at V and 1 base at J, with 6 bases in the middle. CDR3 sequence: CASSLSVSNQPQHF. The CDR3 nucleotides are TGTGCCAGCAGTTTAAGTGTCAGCAATCAGCCCCAGCATTTT.

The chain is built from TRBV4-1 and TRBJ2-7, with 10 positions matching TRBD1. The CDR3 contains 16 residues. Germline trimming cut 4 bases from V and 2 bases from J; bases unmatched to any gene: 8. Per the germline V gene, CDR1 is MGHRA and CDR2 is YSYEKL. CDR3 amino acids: CASSPRPGQGTYEQYF. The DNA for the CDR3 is TGCGCCAGCAGCCCTCGGCCGGGACAGGGGACCTACGAGCAGTACTTC.

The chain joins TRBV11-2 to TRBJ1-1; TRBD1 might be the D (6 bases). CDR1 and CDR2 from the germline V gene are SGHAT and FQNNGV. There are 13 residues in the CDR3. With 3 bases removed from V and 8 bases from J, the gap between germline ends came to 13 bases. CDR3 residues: CASSFVGAIEAFF. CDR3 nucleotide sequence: TGTGCCAGCAGCTTTGTGGGGGCGATCGAAGCTTTCTTT.

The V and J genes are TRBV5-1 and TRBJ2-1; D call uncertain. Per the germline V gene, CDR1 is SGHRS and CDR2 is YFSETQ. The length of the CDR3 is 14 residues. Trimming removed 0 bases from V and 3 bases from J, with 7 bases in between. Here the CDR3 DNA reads TGCGCCAGCAGCTTGGCGGGCAACTACAATGAGCAGTTCTTC. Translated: CASSLAGNYNEQFF.

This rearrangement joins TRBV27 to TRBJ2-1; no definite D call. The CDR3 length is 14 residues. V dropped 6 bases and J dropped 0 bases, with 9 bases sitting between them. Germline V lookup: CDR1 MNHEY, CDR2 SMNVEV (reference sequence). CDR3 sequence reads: CASSVGYSYNEQFF. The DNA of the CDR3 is TGTGCCAGCAGCGTAGGCTACTCCTACAATGAGCAGTTCTTC.

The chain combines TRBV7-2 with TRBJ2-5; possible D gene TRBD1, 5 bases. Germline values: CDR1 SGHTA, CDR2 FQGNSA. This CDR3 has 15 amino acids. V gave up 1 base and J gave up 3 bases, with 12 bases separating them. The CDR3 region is CASSLGGSTEETQYF. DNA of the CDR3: TGTGCCAGCAGCTTAGGTGGGTCGACAGAAGAGACCCAGTACTTC.

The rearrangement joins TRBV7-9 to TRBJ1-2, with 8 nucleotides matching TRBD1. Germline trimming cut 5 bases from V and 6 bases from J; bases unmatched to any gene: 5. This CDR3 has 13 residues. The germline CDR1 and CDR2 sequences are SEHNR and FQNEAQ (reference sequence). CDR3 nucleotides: TGTGCCAGCAGCGGGACAGGTGAACATGGCTACACCTTC. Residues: CASSGTGEHGYTF.

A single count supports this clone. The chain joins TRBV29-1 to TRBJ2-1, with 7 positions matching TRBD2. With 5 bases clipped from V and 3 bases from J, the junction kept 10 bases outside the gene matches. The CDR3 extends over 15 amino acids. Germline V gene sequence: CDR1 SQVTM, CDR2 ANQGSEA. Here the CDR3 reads CSVSRRGRSYNEQFF. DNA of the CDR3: TGCAGCGTTTCCCGTCGCGGGAGAAGCTACAATGAGCAGTTCTTC.

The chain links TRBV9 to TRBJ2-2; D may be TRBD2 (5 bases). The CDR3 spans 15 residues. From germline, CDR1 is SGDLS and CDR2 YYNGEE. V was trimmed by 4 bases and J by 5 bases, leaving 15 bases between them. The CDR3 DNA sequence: TGTGCCAGCAGCCATAATACCCGGGGAACCGGGGAGCTGTTTTTT. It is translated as CASSHNTRGTGELFF.